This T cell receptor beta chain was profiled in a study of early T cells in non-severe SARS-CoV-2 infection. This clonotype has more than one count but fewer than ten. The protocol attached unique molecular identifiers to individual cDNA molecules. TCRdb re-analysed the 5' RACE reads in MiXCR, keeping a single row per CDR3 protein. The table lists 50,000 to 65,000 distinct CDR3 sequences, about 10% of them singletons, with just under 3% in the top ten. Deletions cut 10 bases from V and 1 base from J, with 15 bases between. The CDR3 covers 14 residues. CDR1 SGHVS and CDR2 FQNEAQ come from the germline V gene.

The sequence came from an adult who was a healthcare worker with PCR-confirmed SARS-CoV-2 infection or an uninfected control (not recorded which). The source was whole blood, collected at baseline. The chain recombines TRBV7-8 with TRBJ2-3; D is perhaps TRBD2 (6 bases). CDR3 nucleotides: TGTGCCACCCGAGGGCGGGGCGGCACAGATACGCAGTATTTT. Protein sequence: CATRGRGGTDTQYF.